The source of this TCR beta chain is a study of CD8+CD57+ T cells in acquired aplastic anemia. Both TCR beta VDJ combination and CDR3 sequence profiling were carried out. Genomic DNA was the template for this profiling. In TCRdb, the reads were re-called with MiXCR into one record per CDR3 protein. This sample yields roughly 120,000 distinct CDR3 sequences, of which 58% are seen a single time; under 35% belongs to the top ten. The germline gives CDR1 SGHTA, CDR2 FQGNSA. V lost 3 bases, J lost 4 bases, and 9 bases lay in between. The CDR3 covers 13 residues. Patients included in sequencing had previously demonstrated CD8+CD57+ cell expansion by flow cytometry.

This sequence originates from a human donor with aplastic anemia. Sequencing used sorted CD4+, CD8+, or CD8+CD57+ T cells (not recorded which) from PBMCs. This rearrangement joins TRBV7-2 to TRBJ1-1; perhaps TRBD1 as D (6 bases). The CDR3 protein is CASSFRRGTEAFF. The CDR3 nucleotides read TGTGCCAGCAGCTTCCGCAGGGGCACTGAAGCTTTCTTT.